Described below is a single TCR beta chain sequence and its context. Its binding antigen is unknown. No clone much larger than this one lies a single base away; base qualities are absent. CDR1 is given as MDHEN and CDR2 as SYDVKM, both from the germline V gene. The CDR3 holds 17 amino acids from the cysteine to the phenylalanine. Of the read, only the CDR3 DNA is kept; its 51 bases are in frame from base 1. V is pruned by 1 base and J by 0 bases, leaving 8 bases of the junction without a gene match. Peripheral blood CD8+ and CD4+ T cells from healthy donors, Susac syndrome patients and multiple sclerosis patients were profiled using high-throughput TCR beta sequencing. The multiple sclerosis controls were treatment-naive patients who had stable or active relapsing-remitting disease and met the revised McDonald criteria. Bulk CD8+ and CD4+ T cells were purified by magnetic negative isolation, whereas CD8+ TEMRA cells were enriched by FACS. Blood was collected in EDTA tubes and processed within 24 hours, with PBMCs isolated through density gradient centrifugation. PBMCs intended for TCR sequencing were cryopreserved in liquid nitrogen and thawed later in a water bath at 37 degrees C. Purity of sorted or isolated CD4+, CD8+ and CD8+ TEMRA cells was at least 90%.

These data belong to a study of CD8 T cells in Susac syndrome (dated by TCRdb to about 2019). With respect to the entire study: The study used repertoire sequencing to test whether antigen drove CD8+ T cell activation and differentiation in Susac syndrome. CD8+ T cell repertoire clonality was compared between about a dozen healthy donors, approximately 14 Susac syndrome patients and around 15 multiple sclerosis patients.

The study at large found these results: The study acknowledged that relatively few individuals were included in the TCR sequencing and HLA analysis.

RNA was extracted with the RNeasy kit and roughly 0.5 to 1 ug was reverse transcribed using random hexamers. TCR beta CDR3 regions were amplified with the immunoSEQ multiplex PCR assay covering 54 Vbeta and 13 Jbeta segments. To correct PCR amplification bias, a synthetic template baseline was used for both primer optimization and computational correction. In the original analysis: Reads were assigned to V, D and J genes according to IMGT and analyzed in immunoSEQ Analyzer, with only productive sequences retained. Clonality was computed as one minus Shannon entropy normalized by log2 of the number of productive unique sequences. For each patient and control, public and private clones were evaluated among the 100 most prevalent clones. A clone was defined as Susac-specific if it was absent from the healthy and MS cohorts, from approximately 980 published viral clones and from other ImmuneACCESS disease sequences. Through fastp at Q25 and MiXCR, TCRdb rebuilt clones from the public reads, retaining in-frame beta chains. CDR3 protein sequences are deduplicated, and each keeps its most common genes and DNA. The V and J calls come from TCRdb's annotation, not from the publication. This sample has about 300,000 distinct CDR3 sequences in its table, and approximately 85% of those were observed once. The ten largest clones take up approximately 0.2% of the sample.

The specimen was CD8+ T cells from PBMCs. The origin of this receptor is a human donor with multiple sclerosis. The V gene is TRBV28 and the J gene is TRBJ1-1, with TRBD1 matching 7 junction bases. The encoded CDR3 is CASSLFPDRAMNTEAFF. DNA sequence: TGTGCCAGCAGTTTATTCCCCGACAGGGCGATGAACACTGAAGCTTTCTTT. Reference TRBV28 and TRBJ1-1 proteins supply the regions before and after the CDR3; the full variable domain is: DVKVTQSSRYLVKRTGEKVFLECVQDMDHENMFWYRQDPGLGLRLIYFSYDVKMKEKGDIPEGYSVSREKKERFSLILESASTNQTSMYLCASSLFPDRAMNTEAFFGQGTRLTVV.